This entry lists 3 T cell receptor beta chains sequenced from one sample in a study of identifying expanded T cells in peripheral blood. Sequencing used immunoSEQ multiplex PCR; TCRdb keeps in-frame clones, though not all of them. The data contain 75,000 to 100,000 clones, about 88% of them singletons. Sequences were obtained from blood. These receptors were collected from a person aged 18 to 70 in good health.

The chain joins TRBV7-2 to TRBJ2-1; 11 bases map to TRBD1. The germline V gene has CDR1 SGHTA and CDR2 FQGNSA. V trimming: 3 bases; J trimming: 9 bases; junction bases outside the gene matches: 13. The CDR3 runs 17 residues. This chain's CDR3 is CASSFTTPGQGAGEQFF. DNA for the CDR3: TGTGCCAGCAGCTTTACGACTCCCGGACAGGGGGCAGGTGAGCAGTTCTTC.

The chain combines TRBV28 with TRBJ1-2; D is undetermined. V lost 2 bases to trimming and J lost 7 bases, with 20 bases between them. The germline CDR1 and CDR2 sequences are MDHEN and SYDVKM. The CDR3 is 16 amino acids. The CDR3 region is CASSLRPVNTFSGYTF. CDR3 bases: TGTGCCAGCAGTTTACGTCCAGTCAACACTTTCTCTGGCTACACCTTC.

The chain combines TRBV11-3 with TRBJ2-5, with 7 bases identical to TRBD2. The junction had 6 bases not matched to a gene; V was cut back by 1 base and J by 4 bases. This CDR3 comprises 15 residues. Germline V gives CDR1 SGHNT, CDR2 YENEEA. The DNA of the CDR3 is TGTGCCAGCAGCTTAGGCGGGAGCCAGTCAGAGACCCAGTACTTC. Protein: CASSLGGSQSETQYF.